This TCR beta chain is drawn from a study of blood T cell repertoires in COVID-19. The CDR3 contains 13 residues. The germline V gene encodes CDR1 GTSNPN and CDR2 SVGIG (reference sequence). V lost 3 bases and J 8 bases, leaving 13 bases between the germline ends. Generated by immunoSEQ multiplex PCR, the TCRdb table keeps only in-frame clones and is missing some. This table holds some 180,000 clones, about four fifths found once. Sample: peripheral blood. The sequence was obtained from a man between 65 and 80 years old with active or convalescent COVID-19. This chain uses TRBV30 with TRBJ1-4; possibly TRBD1 for D (5 bases). CDR3 nucleotides: TGTGCCTGGAGACGTCAGGGCACGGAAAAACTGTTTTTT. Amino acid sequence: CAWRRQGTEKLFF.